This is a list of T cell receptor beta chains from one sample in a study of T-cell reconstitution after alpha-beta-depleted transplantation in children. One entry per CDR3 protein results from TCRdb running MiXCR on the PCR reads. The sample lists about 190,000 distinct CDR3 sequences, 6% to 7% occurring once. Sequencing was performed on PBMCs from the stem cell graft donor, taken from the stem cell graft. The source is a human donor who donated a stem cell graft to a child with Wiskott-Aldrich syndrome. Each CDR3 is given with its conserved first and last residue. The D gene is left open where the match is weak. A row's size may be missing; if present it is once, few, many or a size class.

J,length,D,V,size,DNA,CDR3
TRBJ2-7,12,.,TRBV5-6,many,TGTGCCAGCAGCTTGTCGGAGTACGAGCAGTACTTC,CASSLSEYEQYF
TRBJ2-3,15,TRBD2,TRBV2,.,TGTGCCAGCAGTGAGGCTAGCGGGGGACGAGATACGCAGTATTTT,CASSEASGGRDTQYF
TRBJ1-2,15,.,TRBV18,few,TGTGCCAGCTCACCACAGGGGGATTCAAACTATGGCTACACCTTC,CASSPQGDSNYGYTF
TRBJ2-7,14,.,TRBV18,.,TGTGCCAGCTCACCCCAAGAGGGGGACGGCGAGCAGTACTTC,CASSPQEGDGEQYF
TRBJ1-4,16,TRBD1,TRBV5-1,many,TGCGCCAGCAGCTTCGCGGGGACAGCGCTTGGGGAAAAACTGTTTTTT,CASSFAGTALGEKLFF
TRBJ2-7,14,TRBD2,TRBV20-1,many,TGCAGTGCAATACGGACTAGCGGGTCCTACGAGCAGTACTTC,CSAIRTSGSYEQYF
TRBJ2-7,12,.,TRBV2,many,TGTGCCAGCAATCTGGGGTCCGGCGAGCAGTACTTC,CASNLGSGEQYF
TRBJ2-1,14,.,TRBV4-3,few,TGCGCCAGCAGCCCCGACAGCCTAAACAATGAGCAGTTCTTC,CASSPDSLNNEQFF
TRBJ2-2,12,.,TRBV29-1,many,TGCAGCGCCCAGGGAGACACCGGGGAGCTGTTTTTT,CSAQGDTGELFF
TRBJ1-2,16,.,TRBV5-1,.,TGCGCCAGCAGCTTAGGGCCCACCGCGGGAGCTCGAGGCTACACCTTC,CASSLGPTAGARGYTF
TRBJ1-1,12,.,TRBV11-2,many,TGTGCCAGCAGCTTAGCCAGGGCTGAAGCTTTCTTT,CASSLARAEAFF
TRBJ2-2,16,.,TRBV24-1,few,TGTGCCACCAGTGATCCCGGGAGGGGGCATACCGGGGAGCTGTTTTTT,CATSDPGRGHTGELFF
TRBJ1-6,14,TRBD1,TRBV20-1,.,TGCAGTGCTAGCGGACAGGGTAAAAATTCACCCCTCCACTTT,CSASGQGKNSPLHF
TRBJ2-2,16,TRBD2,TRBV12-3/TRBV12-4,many,TGTGCCAGCAGCCCGCCTGCGGGAGGTATTACCGGGGAGCTGTTTTTT,CASSPPAGGITGELFF
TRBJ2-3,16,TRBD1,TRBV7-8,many,TGTGCCAGCAGCCCCCGGGGACAGGGTATAAGAGATACGCAGTATTTT,CASSPRGQGIRDTQYF
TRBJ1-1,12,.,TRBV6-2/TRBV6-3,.,TGTGCCAGCGGAGCGACAGACCGTGAAGCTTTCTTT,CASGATDREAFF
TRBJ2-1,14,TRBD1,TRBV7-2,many,TGTGCCAGCAGCCCCAGGACAGGCGCCAATGAGCAGTTCTTC,CASSPRTGANEQFF
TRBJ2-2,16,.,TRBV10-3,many,TGTGCCATCAGTGAGTCGGTCGGGAGGAACACCGGGGAGCTGTTTTTT,CAISESVGRNTGELFF
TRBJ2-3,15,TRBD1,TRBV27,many,TGTGCCAGCACCCTCTCCCGGGACAGGGATGATACGCAGTATTTT,CASTLSRDRDDTQYF
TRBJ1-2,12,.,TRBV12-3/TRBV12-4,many,TGTGCCAGCAGTTTATTTGGGGGAGCCTACACCTTC,CASSLFGGAYTF
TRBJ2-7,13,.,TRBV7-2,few,TGTGCCAGCAGCTTGGACTTTCCTCGGGAGCAGTACTTC,CASSLDFPREQYF
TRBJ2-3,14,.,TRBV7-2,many,TGTGCCAGCAGCTTAGACGGGGTAGCAGATACGCAGTATTTT,CASSLDGVADTQYF
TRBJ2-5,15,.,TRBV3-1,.,TGTGCCAGCAGGCGGAAGATGTGGACAGCAGAGACCCAGTACTTC,CASRRKMWTAETQYF
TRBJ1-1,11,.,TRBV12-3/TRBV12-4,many,TGTGCCCTATGGAGGGTCACTGAAGCTTTCTTT,CALWRVTEAFF
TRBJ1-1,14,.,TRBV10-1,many,TGCGCCAGCAGTGAGTCGAGCGGGAACACTGAAGCTTTCTTT,CASSESSGNTEAFF
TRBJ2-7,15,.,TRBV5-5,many,TGTGCCAGCAGCTTGTCTGGTTTGGCTTCCTACGAGCAGTACTTC,CASSLSGLASYEQYF
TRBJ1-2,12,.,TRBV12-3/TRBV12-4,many,TGTGCCAGCAGTGGGGGCTCATATGGCTACACCTTC,CASSGGSYGYTF
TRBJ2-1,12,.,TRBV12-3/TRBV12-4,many,TGTGCCAGCAGTATAGGGGGGGTTGAGCAGTTCTTC,CASSIGGVEQFF
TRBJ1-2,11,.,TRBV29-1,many,TGCAGCACTTCTGAGAACTATGGCTACACCTTC,CSTSENYGYTF
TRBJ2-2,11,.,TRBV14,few,TGTGCCAGCAGCCAAGAGGGGGAGCTGTTTTTT,CASSQEGELFF
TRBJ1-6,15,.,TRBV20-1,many,TGCAGTGCTAGAAACGGACAGTTACTTAATTCACCCCTCCACTTT,CSARNGQLLNSPLHF
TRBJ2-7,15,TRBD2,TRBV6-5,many,TGTGCCAGCAGTTACTACGCGGGAGGGCCCTACGAGCAGTACTTC,CASSYYAGGPYEQYF
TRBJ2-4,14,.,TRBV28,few,TGTGCCAGCAGAACCGGACAGGCCAAAAACATTCAGTACTTC,CASRTGQAKNIQYF
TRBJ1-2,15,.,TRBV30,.,TGTGCCTGGAGTGTACTCTCCCCGGGAAACTATGGCTACACCTTC,CAWSVLSPGNYGYTF
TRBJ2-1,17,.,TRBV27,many,TGTGCCAGCAGTTTATCCCTCCTAGCGCGATATTACAATGAGCAGTTCTTC,CASSLSLLARYYNEQFF
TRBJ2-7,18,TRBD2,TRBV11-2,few,TGTGCCAGCAGCTTACACCCCACTAGCGGGAGTTCCCCCTACGAGCAGTACTTC,CASSLHPTSGSSPYEQYF
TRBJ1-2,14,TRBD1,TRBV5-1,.,TGCGCCAGCACCCGCGAGGGACAGGGTAACGGCTACACCTTC,CASTREGQGNGYTF
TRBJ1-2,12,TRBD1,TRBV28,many,TGTGCCAGCAGTTCGGACAGGGCTGGCTACACCTTC,CASSSDRAGYTF
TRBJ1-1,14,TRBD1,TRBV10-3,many,TGTGCCATCAGCCCCGGACAGGGAAACACTGAAGCTTTCTTT,CAISPGQGNTEAFF
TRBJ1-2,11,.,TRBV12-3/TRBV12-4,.,TGTGCCATCCGCGGCGGGGTTGGCTACACCTTC,CAIRGGVGYTF
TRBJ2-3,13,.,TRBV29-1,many,TGCAGCGTTGAAGCCGCAGTCACAGATACGCAGTATTTT,CSVEAAVTDTQYF
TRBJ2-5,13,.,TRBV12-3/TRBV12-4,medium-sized,TGTGCCAGCAGCCCAGGGAACCAAGAGACCCAGTACTTC,CASSPGNQETQYF
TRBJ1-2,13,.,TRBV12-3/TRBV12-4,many,TGTGCCAGCAGTCCCGGTTCCTCATATGGCTACACCTTC,CASSPGSSYGYTF
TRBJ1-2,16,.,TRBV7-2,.,TGTGCCAGCAGCTTAGGTGGTTCGCGGGGCCTCAATGGCTACACCTTC,CASSLGGSRGLNGYTF
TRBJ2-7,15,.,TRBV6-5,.,TGTGCCAGCAGTTACACCTATACCAGGGACTACGAGCAGTACTTC,CASSYTYTRDYEQYF
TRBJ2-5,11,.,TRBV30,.,TGTGCCTTTGGAGAGGTACCGACCCAGTACTTC,CAFGEVPTQYF
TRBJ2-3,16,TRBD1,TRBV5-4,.,TGTGCCAGCAGCTTACAGGGGCTCAGTAGGGCAGATACGCAGTATTTT,CASSLQGLSRADTQYF
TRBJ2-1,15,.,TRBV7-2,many,TGTGCCAGCAGCTTACCGGCAGGGCCCTACAATGAGCAGTTCTTC,CASSLPAGPYNEQFF
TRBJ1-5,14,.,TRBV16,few,TGTGCCAGCAGCCAATCGGTAGGTGGTCAGCCCCAGCATTTT,CASSQSVGGQPQHF
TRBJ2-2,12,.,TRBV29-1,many,TGCAGCGTTTCCCCGATCACCGGGGAGCTGTTTTTT,CSVSPITGELFF
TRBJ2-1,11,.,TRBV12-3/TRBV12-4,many,TGTGCCAGCAGTTCGCCCAGTGAGCAGTTCTTC,CASSSPSEQFF
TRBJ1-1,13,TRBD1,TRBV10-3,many,TGTGCCACGCAGGGGGGCCGTGACACTGAAGCTTTCTTT,CATQGGRDTEAFF
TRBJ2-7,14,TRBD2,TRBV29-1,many,TGCAGCGTTGAAGTGGCGGGAGGGCCAAGCGAGCAGTACTTC,CSVEVAGGPSEQYF
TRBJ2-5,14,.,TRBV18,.,TGTGCCAGCTCAACGACACCAGGAGGGGAGACCCAGTACTTC,CASSTTPGGETQYF
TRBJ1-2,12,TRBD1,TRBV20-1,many,TGCAGTGCTTCCCGGGACAGGGCTGGCTACACCTTC,CSASRDRAGYTF
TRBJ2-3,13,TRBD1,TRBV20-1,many,TGCAGTGCTGGGACAGGTGGGGGGGATACGCAGTATTTT,CSAGTGGGDTQYF
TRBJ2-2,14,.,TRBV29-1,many,TGCAGCGCCTCGTGGACGATGAACACCGGGGAGCTGTTTTTT,CSASWTMNTGELFF
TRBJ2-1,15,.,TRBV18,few,TGTGCCAGCTCCGGAACGTTCGGTGGAAGGAATGAGCAGTTCTTC,CASSGTFGGRNEQFF
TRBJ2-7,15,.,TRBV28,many,TGTGCCAGCAGTTTCGGCAGGGGTTTTTCCTACGAGCAGTACTTC,CASSFGRGFSYEQYF
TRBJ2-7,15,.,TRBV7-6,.,TGTGCCAGCAGCTTAGATGACAGGCCGTCCTACGAGCAGTACTTC,CASSLDDRPSYEQYF